This TCR beta chain originates from a study of T cells in narcolepsy listed by TCRdb under 2018. Some background on the complete study: The study enrolled patients with narcolepsy type 1 or type 2 (NT1, NT2) together with healthy control donors. The study used TCR Vbeta sequencing to track clonotypes in blood and CSF while looking for autoreactive T cells in narcolepsy patients that target self-antigens of hypocretin neurons (hypocretin, TRIB2).

This clone was counted a few times. The antigen this receptor binds is unknown. There are no base qualities to consult, and no much larger clone falls within one base. Study-wide findings and limitations: Patients and controls had similar numbers of sequenced blood memory CD4+ clonotypes, with averages of about 39,494 in patients and 33,354 in controls. No sequences matching autoreactive T cell clones were contained in some blood memory CD4+ repertoires from patients and controls. HCRT-specific and TRIB2-specific autoreactive clonotypes were highlighted in plots that compared CD4+ T cell clonotypes in CSF versus blood from the same patient. Autoreactive clonotypes were reported to be detected serially in the blood of the same patients and of different patients, but not in the blood of healthy controls.

The method behind the library was the immunoSEQ multiplex PCR assay. Held by TCRdb, this immuneACCESS table contains in-frame sequences only and omits some clones. Under half of the omission traces to an unresolved V gene where checked; the cause of the rest is unknown. This sample gives nearly 25,000 clones in total; 60% to 75% of them show up just once. Less than 15% of the sample comes from the top ten. Memory CD4+ T cells were sorted ex vivo from peripheral blood of narcolepsy patients and healthy controls for TCR Vbeta sequencing. Reading the germline V gene gives CDR1 SGHDT and CDR2 YYEEEE. Spanning cysteine to phenylalanine, the CDR3 consists of 15 amino acids. Only the CDR3 portion is preserved as DNA: 45 bases, with reading frame beginning at the first base. The V end loses 0 bases and the J end loses 2 bases, and a stretch of 10 bases separates them.

Sequenced input: memory (CD45RA-) CD4+ T cells from blood. In light of the paper, this sample's cell subset or site label describes: memory T cells sorted ex vivo from peripheral blood. The V and J genes are TRBV5-6 and TRBJ2-3; a tentative D call is TRBD2 (6 bases match). The TCR comes from a human donor in good health. The sequenced DNA: TGTGCCAGCAGCTTGGTAGCGGCCCACACAGATACGCAGTATTTT. Translation gives CASSLVAAHTDTQYF.